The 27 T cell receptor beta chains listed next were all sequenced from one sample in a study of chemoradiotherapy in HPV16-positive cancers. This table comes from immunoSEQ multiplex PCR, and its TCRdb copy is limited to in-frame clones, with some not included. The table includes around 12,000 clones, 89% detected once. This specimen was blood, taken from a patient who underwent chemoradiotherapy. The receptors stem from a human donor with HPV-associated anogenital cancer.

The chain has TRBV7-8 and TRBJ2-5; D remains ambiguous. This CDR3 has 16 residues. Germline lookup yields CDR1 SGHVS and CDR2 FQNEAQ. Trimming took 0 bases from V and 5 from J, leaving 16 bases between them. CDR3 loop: CASSLARNTGFETQYF. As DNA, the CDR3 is TGTGCCAGCAGCTTAGCGAGAAATACGGGTTTCGAGACCCAGTACTTC.

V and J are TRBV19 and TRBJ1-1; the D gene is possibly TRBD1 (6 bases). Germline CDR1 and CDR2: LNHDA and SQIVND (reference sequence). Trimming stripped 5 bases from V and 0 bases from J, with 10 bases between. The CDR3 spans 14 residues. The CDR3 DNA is TGTGCCAGTAGTGTCACAGGGCTGAACACTGAAGCTTTCTTT. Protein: CASSVTGLNTEAFF.

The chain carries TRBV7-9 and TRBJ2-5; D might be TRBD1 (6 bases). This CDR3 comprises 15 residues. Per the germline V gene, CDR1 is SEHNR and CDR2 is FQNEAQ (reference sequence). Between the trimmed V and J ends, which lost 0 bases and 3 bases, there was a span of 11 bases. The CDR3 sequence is CASSLAGTHKETQYF. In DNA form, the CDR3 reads TGTGCCAGCAGCTTAGCCGGGACACATAAAGAGACCCAGTACTTC.

The chain's CDR3 is CASRQHGQGATEAFF. Here the CDR3 DNA reads TGCGCCAGCAGACAACATGGACAGGGGGCCACTGAAGCTTTCTTT. This chain uses TRBV4-1 with TRBJ1-1; 11 bases map to TRBD1. Germline-derived CDR1 and CDR2 are MGHRA and YSYEKL. The CDR3 covers 15 residues. After removal of 6 bases from V and 4 bases from J, the junction contained 7 bases not matched to a gene.

The CDR3, as DNA: TGTGCCAGCAGTGAACTAGCGGCACATGGGACCCAGTACTTC. The encoded protein is CASSELAAHGTQYF. This chain joins TRBV2 and TRBJ2-5; 7 bases fit TRBD2. Germline trimming cut 2 bases from V and 7 bases from J; bases unmatched to any gene: 7. The germline CDR1 and CDR2 sequences are SNHLY and FYNNEI. The CDR3 covers 14 residues.

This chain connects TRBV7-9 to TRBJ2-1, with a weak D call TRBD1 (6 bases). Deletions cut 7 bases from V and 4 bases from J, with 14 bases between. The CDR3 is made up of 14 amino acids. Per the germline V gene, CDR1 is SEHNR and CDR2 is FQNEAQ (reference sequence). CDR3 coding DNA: TGTGCCAGCAAGACACAGGGTTCTTACAATGAGCAGTTCTTC. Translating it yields CASKTQGSYNEQFF.

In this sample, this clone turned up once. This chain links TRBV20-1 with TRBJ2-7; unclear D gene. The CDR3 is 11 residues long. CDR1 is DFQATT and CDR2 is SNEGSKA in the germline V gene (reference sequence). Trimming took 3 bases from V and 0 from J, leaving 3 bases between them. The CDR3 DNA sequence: TGCAGTGCTAGCTACTCCTACGAGCAGTACTTC. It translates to CSASYSYEQYF.

Here the CDR3 reads CASSLAPYGQGGEKLFF. The CDR3, as DNA: TGTGCCAGCAGTTTAGCCCCTTACGGACAGGGTGGGGAAAAACTGTTTTTT. The rearrangement links TRBV28 to TRBJ1-4; 8 nucleotides match TRBD1. This CDR3 comprises 17 residues. Per the germline V gene, CDR1 is MDHEN and CDR2 is SYDVKM. V was clipped by 2 bases and J by 8 bases; unmatched bases: 13. Combining the CDR3 with reference TRBV28 and TRBJ1-4 gives the whole variable domain DVKVTQSSRYLVKRTGEKVFLECVQDMDHENMFWYRQDPGLGLRLIYFSYDVKMKEKGDIPEGYSVSREKKERFSLILESASTNQTSMYLCASSLAPYGQGGEKLFFGSGTQLSVL.

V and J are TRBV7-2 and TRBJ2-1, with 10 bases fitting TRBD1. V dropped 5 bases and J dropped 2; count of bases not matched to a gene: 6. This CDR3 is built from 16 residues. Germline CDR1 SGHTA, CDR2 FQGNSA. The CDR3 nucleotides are TGTGCCAGCAGCGCAGACGGGACAGGGGCCTACAATGAGCAGTTCTTC. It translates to CASSADGTGAYNEQFF.

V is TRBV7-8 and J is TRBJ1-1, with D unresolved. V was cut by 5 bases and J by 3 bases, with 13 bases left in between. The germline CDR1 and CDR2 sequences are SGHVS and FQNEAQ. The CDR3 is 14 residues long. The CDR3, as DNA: TGTGCCAGCAGCCAGCAAGGGCGTGACACTGAAGCTTTCTTT. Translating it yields CASSQQGRDTEAFF.

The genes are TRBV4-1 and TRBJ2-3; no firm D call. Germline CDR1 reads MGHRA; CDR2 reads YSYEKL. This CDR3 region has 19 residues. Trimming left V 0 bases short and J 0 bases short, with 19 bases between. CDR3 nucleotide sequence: TGCGCCAGCAGCCAAGAAACCTCTAGGACCCTGGCTAGCACAGATACGCAGTATTTT. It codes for CASSQETSRTLASTDTQYF.

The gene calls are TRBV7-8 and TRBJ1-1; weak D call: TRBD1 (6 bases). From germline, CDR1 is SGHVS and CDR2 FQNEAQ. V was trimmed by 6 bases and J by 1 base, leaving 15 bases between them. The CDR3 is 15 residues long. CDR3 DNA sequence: TGTGCCAGCAGAGAAACCGGGACAAGGAACACTGAAGCTTTCTTT. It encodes CASRETGTRNTEAFF.

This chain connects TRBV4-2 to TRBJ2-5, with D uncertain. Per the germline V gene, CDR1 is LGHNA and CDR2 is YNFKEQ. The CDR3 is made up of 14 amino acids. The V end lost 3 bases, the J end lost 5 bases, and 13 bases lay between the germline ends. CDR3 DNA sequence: TGTGCCAGCAGCCAGCGTAGTAGTTCGGAGACCCAGTACTTC. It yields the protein CASSQRSSSETQYF.

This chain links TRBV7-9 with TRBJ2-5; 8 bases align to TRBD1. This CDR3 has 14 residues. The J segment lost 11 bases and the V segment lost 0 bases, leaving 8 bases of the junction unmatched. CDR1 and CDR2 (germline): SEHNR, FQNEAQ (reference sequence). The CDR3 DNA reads TGTGCCAGCAGCTTAGCTGGACAGGGCCTTCGGCAGTACTTC. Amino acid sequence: CASSLAGQGLRQYF.

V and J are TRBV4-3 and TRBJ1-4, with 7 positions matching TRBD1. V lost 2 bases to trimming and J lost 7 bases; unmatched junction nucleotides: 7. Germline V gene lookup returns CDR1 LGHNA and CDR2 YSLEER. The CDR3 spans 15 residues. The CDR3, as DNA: TGCGCCAGCAGCCAAAACAGGGGATTCGCTGAAAAACTGTTTTTT. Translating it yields CASSQNRGFAEKLFF.

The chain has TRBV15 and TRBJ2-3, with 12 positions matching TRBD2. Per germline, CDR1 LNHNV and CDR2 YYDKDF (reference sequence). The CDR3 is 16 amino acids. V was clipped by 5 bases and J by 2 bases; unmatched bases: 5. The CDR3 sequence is CATSVGLAGSTDTQYF. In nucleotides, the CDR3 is TGTGCCACCAGCGTCGGACTAGCGGGATCCACAGATACGCAGTATTTT.

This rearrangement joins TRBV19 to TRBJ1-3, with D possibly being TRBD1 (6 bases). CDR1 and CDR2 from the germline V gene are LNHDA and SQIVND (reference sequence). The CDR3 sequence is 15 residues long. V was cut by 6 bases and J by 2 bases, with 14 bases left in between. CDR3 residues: CASRRTEIAGNTIYF. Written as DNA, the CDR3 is TGTGCCAGTAGACGGACAGAGATTGCTGGAAACACCATATATTTT.

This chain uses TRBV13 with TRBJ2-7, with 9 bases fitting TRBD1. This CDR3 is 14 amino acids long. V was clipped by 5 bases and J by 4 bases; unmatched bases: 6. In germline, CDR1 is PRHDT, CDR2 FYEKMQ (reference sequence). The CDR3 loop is CASSPPGQGYEQYF. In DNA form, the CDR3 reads TGTGCCAGCAGCCCACCGGGACAGGGTTACGAGCAGTACTTC.

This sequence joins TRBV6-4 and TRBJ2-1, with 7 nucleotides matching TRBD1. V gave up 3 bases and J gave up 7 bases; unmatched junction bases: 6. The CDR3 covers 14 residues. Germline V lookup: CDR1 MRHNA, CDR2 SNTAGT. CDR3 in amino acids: CASSEGGVANEQFF. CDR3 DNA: TGTGCCAGCAGTGAAGGGGGCGTAGCGAATGAGCAGTTCTTC.

This chain's CDR3 is CASSLGTGTSYEQYF. The CDR3 DNA reads as TGTGCCAGCAGCCTGGGGACAGGGACCTCCTACGAGCAGTACTTC. The V gene is TRBV5-6, the J gene TRBJ2-7; 9 bases agree with TRBD1. The CDR3 is made up of 15 amino acids. The junction had 5 bases not matched to a gene; V was cut back by 4 bases and J by 0 bases. The V gene's germline CDR1 is SGHDT and CDR2 YYEEEE. The complete variable domain, with remaining parts taken from reference TRBV5-6 and TRBJ2-7, reads DAGVTQSPTHLIKTRGQQVTLRCSPKSGHDTVSWYQQALGQGPQFIFQYYEEEERQRGNFPDRFSGHQFPNYSSELNVNALLLGDSALYLCASSLGTGTSYEQYFGPGTRLTVT.

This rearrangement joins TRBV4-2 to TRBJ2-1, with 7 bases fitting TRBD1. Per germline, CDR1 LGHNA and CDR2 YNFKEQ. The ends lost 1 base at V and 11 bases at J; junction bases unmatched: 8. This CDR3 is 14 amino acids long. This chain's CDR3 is CASSQADREGKQFF. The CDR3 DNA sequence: TGTGCCAGCAGCCAAGCCGACAGGGAAGGAAAGCAGTTCTTC.

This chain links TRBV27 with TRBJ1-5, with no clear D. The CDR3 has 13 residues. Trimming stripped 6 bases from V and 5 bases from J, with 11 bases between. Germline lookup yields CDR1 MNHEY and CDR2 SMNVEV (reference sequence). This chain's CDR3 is CASRPGPDQPQHF. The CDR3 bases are TGTGCCAGCAGGCCCGGACCGGATCAGCCCCAGCATTTT.

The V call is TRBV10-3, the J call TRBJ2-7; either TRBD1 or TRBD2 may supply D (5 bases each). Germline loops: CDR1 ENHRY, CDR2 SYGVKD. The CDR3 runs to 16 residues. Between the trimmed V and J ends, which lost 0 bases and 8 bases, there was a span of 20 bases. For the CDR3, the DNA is TGTGCCATCAGTGAGTCTGCCGGGACCACCCTAGGGCAGCAGTACTTC. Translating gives CAISESAGTTLGQQYF.

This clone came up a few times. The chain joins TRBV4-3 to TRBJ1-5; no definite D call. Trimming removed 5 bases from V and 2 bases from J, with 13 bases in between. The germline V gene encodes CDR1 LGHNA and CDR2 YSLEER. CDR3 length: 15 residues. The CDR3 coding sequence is TGCGCCAGCAGCATACATTCCGACGGCAATCAGCCCCAGCATTTT. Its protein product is CASSIHSDGNQPQHF.

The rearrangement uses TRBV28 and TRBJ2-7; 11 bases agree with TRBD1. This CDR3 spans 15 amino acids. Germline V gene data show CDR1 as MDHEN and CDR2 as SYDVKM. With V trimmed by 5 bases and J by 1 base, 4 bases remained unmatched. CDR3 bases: TGTGCCAGCAGTGCCGGGACAGGGGGGTCCTACGAGCAGTACTTC. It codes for CASSAGTGGSYEQYF.

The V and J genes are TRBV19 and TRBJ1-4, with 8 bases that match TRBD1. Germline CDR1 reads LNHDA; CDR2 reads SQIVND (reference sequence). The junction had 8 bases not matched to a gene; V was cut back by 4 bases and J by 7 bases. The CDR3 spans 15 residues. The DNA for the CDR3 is TGTGCCAGTAGTACGGGGGGGACAGGAGGTGAAAAACTGTTTTTT. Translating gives CASSTGGTGGEKLFF.

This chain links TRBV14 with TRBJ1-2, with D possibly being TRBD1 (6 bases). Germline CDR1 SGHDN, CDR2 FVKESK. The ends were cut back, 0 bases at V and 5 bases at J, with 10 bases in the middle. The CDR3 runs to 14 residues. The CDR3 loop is CASSQDQGIYGYTF. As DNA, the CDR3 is TGTGCCAGCAGCCAAGATCAGGGGATATATGGCTACACCTTC.